These T cell receptor beta chains were read from a single sample in a study of blood T cell repertoires in COVID-19. TCRdb's table, derived via immunoSEQ multiplex PCR, lists solely in-frame clones and lacks some. The profile shows 250,000 or so clones, 80% to 90% of them singletons. Sequences were obtained from PBMCs or T cells enriched from blood (not recorded which). All receptors come from a woman aged 40 to 50 who had been exposed to COVID-19. CDR3s include the opening cysteine and the closing phenylalanine or tryptophan. Fields, in order: V gene, CDR3 length, J gene, CDR3 protein.

v_call: TRBV19
cdr3_length: 14
j_call: TRBJ2-7
cdr3_aa: CASSSGTGTYEQYF

v_call: TRBV7-9
cdr3_length: 14
j_call: TRBJ1-4
cdr3_aa: CASSSRSGNEKLFF

v_call: TRBV7-8
cdr3_length: 15
j_call: TRBJ1-5
cdr3_aa: CASSSQGSGNQPQHF

v_call: TRBV19
cdr3_length: 14
j_call: TRBJ1-5
cdr3_aa: CASRVGQSNQPQHF

v_call: TRBV4-2
cdr3_length: 15
j_call: TRBJ2-2
cdr3_aa: CASRPGQGRAGELFF

v_call: TRBV9
cdr3_length: 17
j_call: TRBJ2-7
cdr3_aa: CASSVSPLPRGPYEQYF

v_call: TRBV6-5
cdr3_length: 12
j_call: TRBJ1-2
cdr3_aa: CATTGGSYGYTF

v_call: TRBV6-5
cdr3_length: 12
j_call: TRBJ1-2
cdr3_aa: CASSYSRGGLTF

v_call: TRBV23-1
cdr3_length: 21
j_call: TRBJ2-1
cdr3_aa: CASSRTHSDTSGGPPYNEQFF

v_call: TRBV15
cdr3_length: 14
j_call: TRBJ2-3
cdr3_aa: CATSRDGYTDTQYF

v_call: TRBV2
cdr3_length: 14
j_call: TRBJ1-5
cdr3_aa: CASGDSYSNQPQHF

v_call: TRBV4-2
cdr3_length: 15
j_call: TRBJ1-2
cdr3_aa: CASSQGEGADYGYTF

v_call: TRBV4-3
cdr3_length: 15
j_call: TRBJ2-7
cdr3_aa: CASSPRLAPVNEQYF

v_call: TRBV3-1/TRBV3-2
cdr3_length: 14
j_call: TRBJ1-2
cdr3_aa: CASSHQSSNYGYTF

v_call: TRBV9
cdr3_length: 15
j_call: TRBJ1-2
cdr3_aa: CASSAGDRDFYGYTF

v_call: TRBV5-1
cdr3_length: 15
j_call: TRBJ2-1
cdr3_aa: CASSSSGTSGDEQFF

v_call: TRBV11-3
cdr3_length: 14
j_call: TRBJ2-7
cdr3_aa: CASSPAPGSYEQYF

v_call: TRBV5-1
cdr3_length: 15
j_call: TRBJ2-7
cdr3_aa: CASSWGTGGIYEQYF

v_call: TRBV7-9
cdr3_length: 16
j_call: TRBJ1-2
cdr3_aa: CASSYRQGRANYGYTF

v_call: TRBV5-1
cdr3_length: 15
j_call: TRBJ1-1
cdr3_aa: CASSKTGTDNTEAFF

v_call: TRBV2
cdr3_length: 16
j_call: TRBJ2-4
cdr3_aa: CASSAETGGIKNIQYF

v_call: TRBV5-6
cdr3_length: 16
j_call: TRBJ1-5
cdr3_aa: CASSPAGGGSNQPQHF

v_call: TRBV9
cdr3_length: 15
j_call: TRBJ2-1
cdr3_aa: CASSTLAGGRNEQFF

v_call: TRBV6-1
cdr3_length: 15
j_call: TRBJ1-4
cdr3_aa: CASSEGRGLYVKLFF

v_call: TRBV2
cdr3_length: 13
j_call: TRBJ1-1
cdr3_aa: CASSGQFNTEAFF

v_call: TRBV2
cdr3_length: 15
j_call: TRBJ2-3
cdr3_aa: CASSQQQGETDTQYF

v_call: TRBV24-1
cdr3_length: 16
j_call: TRBJ1-2
cdr3_aa: CATSARTGDNNYGYTF

v_call: TRBV5-4
cdr3_length: 19
j_call: TRBJ2-3
cdr3_aa: CASSFVGAGGRITADTQYF

v_call: TRBV24-1
cdr3_length: 13
j_call: TRBJ1-5
cdr3_aa: CATSTGGWQPQHF

v_call: TRBV2
cdr3_length: 15
j_call: TRBJ1-1
cdr3_aa: CASSGAVGVTTEAFF

v_call: TRBV6-5
cdr3_length: 13
j_call: TRBJ1-2
cdr3_aa: CASSQDRGHGYTF

v_call: TRBV19
cdr3_length: 15
j_call: TRBJ2-5
cdr3_aa: CASSIDQGSGWTQYF

v_call: TRBV19
cdr3_length: 13
j_call: TRBJ2-3
cdr3_aa: CASTHRHTDTQYF

v_call: TRBV11-2
cdr3_length: 14
j_call: TRBJ1-1
cdr3_aa: CASSREIGGTEAFF